The 18 T cell receptor beta chains below were found in one sample sequenced in a study of Graves' ophthalmopathy and Graves' hyperthyroidism. From RNA, the CDR3 regions of TCR beta chains were amplified and sequenced. HTBI primers primed a first-round RT-PCR, and a second-round multiplex PCR followed. TCRdb analysed the multiplex PCR reads with MiXCR anew, one entry per CDR3 protein. The repertoire holds almost 750,000 distinct CDR3 sequences, with about 44% as singletons. The sample taken for sequencing was peripheral blood. These receptors came from an adult man with Graves' ophthalmopathy.

This clonotype appeared many times. The chain links TRBV7-8 to TRBJ2-5, with TRBD1 identical over 7 bases. The CDR3 contains 14 residues. V dropped 3 bases and J dropped 4; count of bases not matched to a gene: 5. The germline V gene has CDR1 SGHVS and CDR2 FQNEAQ. The CDR3 here is CASSLGQFGETQYF. For the CDR3, the DNA is TGTGCCAGCAGCTTGGGACAGTTTGGAGAGACCCAGTACTTC.

V gene TRBV10-3 combines with J gene TRBJ2-7, with 11 nucleotides matching TRBD1. With V trimmed by 5 bases and J by 7 bases, 7 bases remained unmatched. The germline gives CDR1 ENHRY, CDR2 SYGVKD. The CDR3 has 14 amino acids. The CDR3: CAISSGTGGREQYF. The CDR3 DNA reads TGTGCCATCAGTTCCGGGACAGGGGGTCGTGAGCAGTACTTC.

The sample holds one count of this clonotype. A much larger clone sits a single nucleotide away, making a read error possible. The J gene is TRBJ2-7, the V gene TRBV10-3; TRBD2 matches at 7 bases. Germline values: CDR1 ENHRY, CDR2 SYGVKD. The CDR3 runs to 11 residues. J lost 6 bases, V lost 11 bases, and 7 bases had no gene match. CDR3 in amino acids: CAGRIAGEQYF. The CDR3, as DNA: TGTGCCGGCAGAATAGCGGGCGAGCAGTACTTC.

This clonotype was detected a few times. One end of the junction does not line up with germline, which may come from a read error. The V and J genes are TRBV10-3 and TRBJ1-4; 9 nucleotides match TRBD1. This CDR3 has 16 amino acids. Germline values: CDR1 ENHRY, CDR2 SYGVKD. The CDR3 DNA sequence: TGTGCCAGCAGTTACATAAGGACAGGGGCAGATGAAAAACTGTTTTTT. This gives the protein CASSYIRTGADEKLFF.

This clonotype was picked up many times. The rearrangement links TRBV9 to TRBJ2-6, with D uncertain. The V end lost 3 bases, the J end lost 3 bases, and 10 bases lay between the germline ends. This CDR3 has 15 amino acids. Germline assignment: CDR1 SGDLS and CDR2 YYNGEE. CDR3 region: CASSASSFGANVLTF. CDR3 DNA sequence: TGTGCCAGCAGCGCCTCTTCCTTTGGGGCCAACGTCCTGACTTTC.

This clonotype was counted a few times. The chain is built from TRBV9 and TRBJ2-2; D may be TRBD1 or TRBD2 (6 bases each). V dropped 5 bases and J dropped 7 bases, with 15 bases sitting between them. The CDR3 totals 14 residues. Germline values: CDR1 SGDLS, CDR2 YYNGEE. The CDR3 is CASRSSGANGELFF. CDR3 DNA: TGTGCCAGCAGGTCTTCGGGGGCGAACGGGGAGCTGTTTTTT.

This chain's CDR3 is CSSLGQGSYEQYF. CDR3 DNA sequence: TGCAGCAGTTTGGGACAGGGTTCCTACGAGCAGTACTTC. This sequence joins TRBV29-1 and TRBJ2-7, with 9 bases fitting TRBD1. Germline-derived CDR1 and CDR2 are SQVTM and ANQGSEA. V lost 8 bases to trimming and J lost 1 base; unmatched junction nucleotides: 6. The CDR3 covers 13 residues.

This rearrangement joins TRBV7-9 to TRBJ1-1, with D unresolved. The CDR3 is 15 residues long. Germline loops: CDR1 SEHNR, CDR2 FQNEAQ (reference sequence). Trimming stripped 5 bases from V and 5 bases from J, with 18 bases between. This chain's CDR3 is CASSPSPGLQTEAFF. Here the CDR3 DNA reads TGTGCCAGCAGCCCCTCCCCCGGCTTACAAACTGAAGCTTTCTTT.

The V and J genes are TRBV7-2 and TRBJ2-3; 11 nucleotides align to TRBD2. CDR3 length: 16 residues. Germline V gene lookup returns CDR1 SGHTA and CDR2 FQGNSA. After removal of 4 bases from V and 3 bases from J, the junction contained 6 bases not matched to a gene. The CDR3 sequence is CASSSVAGGRTDTQYF. CDR3 bases: TGTGCCAGCAGCTCCGTAGCGGGAGGGAGGACAGATACGCAGTATTTT.

A note on this clonotype: This may stem from a read error, because a much larger clone lies one nucleotide away. No conserved phenylalanine or tryptophan is present at the end of the CDR3, so a read error is the likely explanation. This chain uses TRBV7-9 with TRBJ2-5, with D possibly TRBD1 on 6 matching bases. V lost 4 bases to trimming and J lost 1 base, with 16 bases between them. Germline loops: CDR1 SEHNR, CDR2 FQNEAQ (reference sequence). This CDR3 spans 16 amino acids. CDR3 coding DNA: TGTGCCAGCAGCTACAGGGTTGTTGGGGCCCAAGAGACCCAGTACTGC. Translation gives CASSYRVVGAQETQYC.

The chain has TRBV11-2 and TRBJ1-1; D call uncertain. The length of the CDR3 is 15 residues. Germline lookup yields CDR1 SGHAT and CDR2 FQNNGV. V was clipped by 3 bases and J by 0 bases, with 11 bases between them. Here the CDR3 reads CASSLDQYMNTEAFF. The DNA of the CDR3 is TGTGCCAGCAGCTTGGATCAGTACATGAACACTGAAGCTTTCTTT.

About this clonotype: One junction end does not reproduce the germline sequence, and a read error may be involved. The rearrangement joins TRBV4-3 to TRBJ2-5, with D unclear. The CDR3 runs to 13 residues. The germline V gene has CDR1 LGHNA and CDR2 YSLEER. CDR3 loop: CASSQLPQETQHF. In DNA form, the CDR3 reads TGCGCCAGCAGCCAACTACCGCAAGAGACCCAGCACTTC.

This clonotype was seen ten or more times. The chain has TRBV2 and TRBJ2-7; tentative D call: TRBD2 (5 bases). The germline V and J ends were trimmed by 5 bases and 3 bases, with 20 bases remaining between them. The CDR3 totals 16 residues. CDR1 and CDR2 from the germline V gene are SNHLY and FYNNEI. The CDR3 DNA reads as TGTGCCAGCAGTACCGATAAGCGGATGGCGAACTACGAGCAGTACTTC. This codes for CASSTDKRMANYEQYF.

The CDR3: CAREAGGTNYGYTF. The CDR3 DNA reads TGTGCTAGAGAGGCGGGGGGGACAAACTATGGCTACACCTTC. The chain recombines TRBV11-1 with TRBJ1-2; tentatively, D is TRBD1 (6 bases). Germline V gene data show CDR1 as SGHAT and CDR2 as FQDESV (reference sequence). CDR3 length: 14 amino acids.

The V and J genes are TRBV2 and TRBJ1-2; 9 bases line up with TRBD1. With 4 bases clipped from V and 5 bases from J, the junction kept 11 bases outside the gene matches. This CDR3 spans 16 amino acids. Germline V gives CDR1 SNHLY, CDR2 FYNNEI. CDR3 sequence: CASSATGGDDWYGYTF. In DNA form, the CDR3 reads TGTGCCAGCAGTGCGACAGGGGGGGATGATTGGTATGGCTACACCTTC.

The chain employs TRBV2 and TRBJ1-2, with no clear D. The V end was cut by 10 bases, the J end by 6 bases, with 15 bases between. CDR3 length equals 12 residues. CDR1 and CDR2 (germline): SNHLY, FYNNEI. In DNA, the CDR3 is TGTGCCACAACACACCAACGGCATGGCTACACCTTC. This gives the protein CATTHQRHGYTF.

In its sample, this clonotype was seen many times. This rearrangement joins TRBV7-9 to TRBJ2-2; no clear D gene. Germline loops: CDR1 SEHNR, CDR2 FQNEAQ (reference sequence). The CDR3 runs 14 residues. The V gene lost 0 bases and the J gene lost 5 bases, with 7 bases spanning the gap. The CDR3 reads CASSLAGRTGELFF. CDR3 DNA sequence: TGTGCCAGCAGCTTAGCTGGACGGACCGGGGAGCTGTTTTTT.

The V and J genes are TRBV24-1 and TRBJ1-5; D is possibly TRBD1 (5 bases). The CDR3 is made up of 13 amino acids. The germline CDR1 and CDR2 sequences are KGHDR and SFDVKD. The ends were cut back, 6 bases at V and 5 bases at J, with 10 bases in the middle. CDR3 in DNA: TGTGCCACCAGTTCACAAGGGGATCAGCCCCAGCATTTT. It is translated as CATSSQGDQPQHF.